The 24 T cell receptor beta chains given below trace back to one sample, sequenced in a study of response to subunit inactivated influenza vaccine. TCRdb processed the RT-PCR reads anew with MiXCR; each CDR3 protein has one entry. The data hold 630,000 or so distinct CDR3 sequences, with approximately 14% observed a single time. Sequenced here: PBMCs from blood, sampled 11 to 12 days after vaccination. These receptors all come from a man aged 50 or older who received an inactivated influenza vaccine.

This clonotype came up many times. The CDR3 DNA is TGTGCCAGCAGCGGCAGGGGGCTGGGAGGCTACACCTTC. It is translated as CASSGRGLGGYTF. The chain has TRBV7-8 and TRBJ1-2; 8 bases agree with TRBD1. Trimming removed 5 bases from V and 8 bases from J; junction bases left unmatched: 7. Germline CDR1 reads SGHVS; CDR2 reads FQNEAQ. The CDR3 sequence is 13 residues long. Together with reference TRBV7-8 and TRBJ1-2, the CDR3 gives the full variable domain: GAGVSQSPRYKVAKRGQDVALRCDPISGHVSLFWYQQALGQGPEFLTYFQNEAQLDKSGLPSDRFFAERPEGSVSTLKIQRTQQEDSAVYLCASSGRGLGGYTFGSGTRLTVV.

There are many counts of this clonotype. The chain employs TRBV6-6 and TRBJ1-2; 7 positions agree with TRBD1. The trim removed 6 bases at V and 4 bases at J, leaving 5 bases unmatched. This CDR3 spans 13 amino acids. From germline, CDR1 is MNHNY and CDR2 SVGAGI (reference sequence). The CDR3 DNA sequence: TGTGCCAGCAGCCCCGACAGGGCCTATGGCTACACCTTC. Translated, it gives CASSPDRAYGYTF.

This clonotype was counted a few times. The V call is TRBV7-9, the J call TRBJ2-1; D is ambiguous. Trimming removed 0 bases from V and 4 bases from J, with 10 bases in between. CDR3 length: 15 residues. In germline, CDR1 is SEHNR, CDR2 FQNEAQ (reference sequence). CDR3 coding DNA: TGTGCCAGCAGCTTAGCCTTCGGACCTTACAATGAGCAGTTCTTC. Its translation: CASSLAFGPYNEQFF.

The chain has TRBV27 and TRBJ2-7; TRBD2 agrees at 9 bases. CDR3 length: 13 amino acids. Germline V gives CDR1 MNHEY, CDR2 SMNVEV (reference sequence). The J segment lost 5 bases and the V segment lost 5 bases, leaving 4 bases of the junction unmatched. CDR3 nucleotides: TGTGCCAGCAGTAGCGGGAGGCTCCACGAGCAGTACTTC. Translation: CASSSGRLHEQYF.

In this sample, this clonotype turned up a few times. One end of the junction is discordant with germline, which a read error may explain. The V and J genes are TRBV7-3 and TRBJ1-2; the match to TRBD1 covers 11 bases. CDR1 is SGHTA, CDR2 FQGTGA, per germline. The CDR3 length is 13 residues. The CDR3 DNA sequence: TGTGCCAGCAGCACCGGGACAGGGGGGAAATTGGTCTTC. It encodes CASSTGTGGKLVF.

The V call is TRBV15, the J call TRBJ2-3, with 9 nucleotides matching TRBD2. With V trimmed by 1 base and J by 2 bases, 10 bases remained unmatched. Looked up from germline, CDR1 is LNHNV and CDR2 is YYDKDF (reference sequence). The CDR3 is made up of 18 amino acids. CDR3 protein: CATSRGGSGGPYTDTQYF. CDR3 in DNA: TGTGCCACCAGCAGAGGGGGTAGCGGGGGACCTTACACAGATACGCAGTATTTT.

A few counts support this clonotype. V gene TRBV3-1 combines with J gene TRBJ2-7, with 8 bases that match TRBD1. CDR1 is LGHDT, CDR2 YNNKEL, per germline (reference sequence). CDR3 size: 15 residues. V shed 1 base and J 3 bases; nucleotides not matched to a gene: 5. CDR3 nucleotides: TGTGCCAGCAGCCAAGGAGACAGGGGTGGCTACGAGCAGTACTTC. Protein product: CASSQGDRGGYEQYF.

The chain employs TRBV5-5 and TRBJ2-3; possibly TRBD1 for D (5 bases). The V gene lost 1 base and the J gene lost 5 bases, with 14 bases spanning the gap. In germline, CDR1 is SGHKS, CDR2 YYEKEE (reference sequence). The CDR3 loop spans 15 amino acids. In nucleotides, the CDR3 is TGTGCCAGCAGCTTGCGGCAGGGTCCGCGAGATACGCAGTATTTT. Translating it yields CASSLRQGPRDTQYF.

This clonotype was detected only a few times. This chain uses TRBV20-1 with TRBJ2-7; 7 bases agree with TRBD1. The CDR3 has 12 residues. V was clipped by 7 bases and J by 3 bases; unmatched bases: 6. Looked up from germline, CDR1 is DFQATT and CDR2 is SNEGSKA (reference sequence). The chain's CDR3 is CSVPGQFYEQYF. The CDR3 coding sequence is TGCAGTGTTCCGGGACAGTTCTACGAGCAGTACTTC.

The chain employs TRBV30 and TRBJ1-1; D gene unclear. V was trimmed by 7 bases and J by 8 bases, leaving 14 bases between them. Germline V gene sequence: CDR1 GTSNPN, CDR2 SVGIG (reference sequence). The CDR3 extends over 11 amino acids. Here the CDR3 reads CASGRLTEAFF. The CDR3 DNA is TGTGCCTCGGGAAGGCTAACCGAAGCTTTCTTT.

In its sample, this clonotype was seen a few times. V and J are TRBV20-1 and TRBJ1-2, with D maybe TRBD1 (5 bases). Trimming removed 3 bases from V and 5 bases from J, with 16 bases in between. Per germline, CDR1 DFQATT and CDR2 SNEGSKA (reference sequence). This CDR3 has 14 amino acids. CDR3 nucleotide sequence: TGCAGTGCTAGGGAGTCAGGGCGCGGGTATGGCTACACCTTC. It is translated as CSARESGRGYGYTF.

The V call is TRBV10-3, the J call TRBJ2-7; no reliable D call. From germline, CDR1 is ENHRY and CDR2 SYGVKD. The CDR3 has 13 residues. V gave up 6 bases and J gave up 0 bases, with 9 bases separating them. The CDR3 protein is CAIRNFSSYEQYF. The CDR3, as DNA: TGTGCCATCAGGAACTTTTCCTCCTACGAGCAGTACTTC.

This clonotype has more than one count but fewer than ten. The chain combines TRBV12-3 or TRBV12-4 with TRBJ2-2, with 8 nucleotides matching TRBD1. This CDR3 has 15 amino acids. V trimming: 6 bases; J trimming: 5 bases; junction bases outside the gene matches: 8. Here the CDR3 DNA reads TGTGCCAGCAGCGATCGGGACAGGTCGACCGGGGAGCTGTTTTTT. Translating it yields CASSDRDRSTGELFF.

This clonotype showed up just a few times. The V call is TRBV6-5, the J call TRBJ2-3; TRBD1 aligns across 7 bases. V was pared by 3 bases and J by 4 bases, with 10 bases of the junction left unmatched. This CDR3 has 16 residues. Germline V CDR1 and CDR2: MNHEY, SVGAGI. This CDR3 is CASSYTGTVSPDTQYF. CDR3 nucleotide sequence: TGTGCCAGCAGTTATACCGGGACAGTGAGCCCAGATACGCAGTATTTT.

Ten or more counts support this clonotype. The CDR3 bases are TGTGCCAGCAGTTTCGAGGGACTAGCGGGCGGGGAGCTGTTTTTT. Its translation is CASSFEGLAGGELFF. The gene calls are TRBV12-3 or TRBV12-4 and TRBJ2-2; 12 bases map to TRBD2. This CDR3 contains 15 residues. V lost 3 bases and J lost 7; bases outside the gene matches: 3.

This clonotype was seen a few times. V is TRBV4-2 and J is TRBJ2-6, with D unresolved. The germline V gene encodes CDR1 LGHNA and CDR2 YNFKEQ. Trimming shortened V by 3 bases and J by 0 bases, and 9 bases separated the two germline ends. The CDR3 totals 16 residues. The CDR3 DNA follows: TGTGCCAGCAGCCAGAAACAGACCTCTGGGGCCAACGTCCTGACTTTC. This gives the protein CASSQKQTSGANVLTF.

The rearrangement links TRBV7-2 to TRBJ2-5; no definite D call. Trimming removed 0 bases from V and 0 bases from J, with 5 bases in between. Germline CDR1 and CDR2: SGHTA and FQGNSA. This CDR3 has 14 amino acids. CDR3 DNA: TGTGCCAGCAGCTTAGCGACACACCAAGAGACCCAGTACTTC. It codes for CASSLATHQETQYF.

In this sample, this clonotype turned up a few times. The J gene is TRBJ2-1, the V gene TRBV9; 8 bases line up with TRBD1. Trimming at V came to 1 base and at J to 8 bases, leaving 2 bases not matched to a gene. CDR1 and CDR2 from the germline V gene are SGDLS and YYNGEE. CDR3 length equals 13 residues. The CDR3 loop reads CASSVQGADEQFF. The CDR3 DNA follows: TGTGCCAGCAGCGTACAGGGGGCCGATGAGCAGTTCTTC.

The chain recombines TRBV3-1 with TRBJ1-3; no clear D. The CDR3 extends over 15 amino acids. Germline V gene lookup returns CDR1 LGHDT and CDR2 YNNKEL (reference sequence). Trimming left V 1 base short and J 0 bases short, with 7 bases between. In nucleotides, the CDR3 is TGTGCCAGCAGCCAAGCAGGAAGCTCTGGAAACACCATATATTTT. Protein product: CASSQAGSSGNTIYF.

This clonotype has a handful of counts. V is TRBV7-2 and J is TRBJ2-7; D not resolved. The CDR3 has 13 amino acids. Trimming shortened V by 4 bases and J by 0 bases, and 7 bases separated the two germline ends. Germline-derived CDR1 and CDR2 are SGHTA and FQGNSA. CDR3 sequence (DNA): TGTGCCAGCAGCTATACAGCCTCCTACGAGCAGTACTTC. This encodes CASSYTASYEQYF.

This clonotype appeared a few times. The V and J genes are TRBV6-5 and TRBJ1-6, with 8 bases aligning to TRBD1. V was pared by 4 bases and J by 10 bases, with 6 bases of the junction left unmatched. The CDR3 totals 14 residues. Germline loops: CDR1 MNHEY, CDR2 SVGAGI. The CDR3 nucleotides are TGTGCCAGCAGTTCAGGACAGGGTGGGTCACCCCTCCACTTT. This gives the protein CASSSGQGGSPLHF.

The gene calls are TRBV14 and TRBJ2-7; perhaps TRBD2 as D (6 bases). Germline V gives CDR1 SGHDN, CDR2 FVKESK. CDR3 size: 15 residues. V shed 4 bases and J shed 2 bases, with 15 bases lying between them. CDR3 DNA: TGTGCCAGCAGCCTACTAGCTTCAGGGCCCTACGAGCAGTACTTC. Its protein is CASSLLASGPYEQYF.

This clonotype was counted only a few times. The genes are TRBV6-2 or TRBV6-3 and TRBJ2-5; D not certain. CDR3 length: 14 amino acids. V lost 1 base to trimming and J lost 0 bases, with 6 bases between them. Germline V lookup: CDR1 MNHEY, CDR2 SVGEGT. The CDR3 loop is CASSYFTDQETQYF. DNA for the CDR3: TGTGCCAGCAGTTACTTTACAGACCAAGAGACCCAGTACTTC.

The chain links TRBV7-2 to TRBJ1-2, with 10 bases matching TRBD1. CDR3 length: 14 amino acids. Germline V gives CDR1 SGHTA, CDR2 FQGNSA. Losses at the gene ends were 1 base for V and 7 bases for J; bases not matched to a gene: 3. In DNA form, the CDR3 reads TGTGCCAGCAGCTTAGACGGGACAGGGGCTGGCTACACCTTC. It specifies CASSLDGTGAGYTF.